A single TCR beta chain is shown here with its context. The Seattle patients joined while their infection was active and were tracked longitudinally afterward. Here immunoSEQ multiplex PCR was the method, and the copy in TCRdb shows in-frame clones only, minus some. The sample shows about 170,000 clones, 86% of them seen only once. This CDR3 contains 16 residues. Looked up from germline, CDR1 is MNHNS and CDR2 is SASEGT. Trimming pared 4 bases from V and 5 bases from J, leaving 17 bases between. The source of the sample is a study of blood T cell repertoires in COVID-19. This rearrangement joins TRBV6-1 to TRBJ1-4; D may be TRBD1 (6 bases). This sequence was found in an older woman with COVID-19, enrolled during active disease. The sequenced sample was peripheral blood. The CDR3 coding sequence is TGTGCCAGCAGTGTACACCAGGGGAGTAGGAATGAAAAACTGTTTTTT. Encoded protein: CASSVHQGSRNEKLFF.